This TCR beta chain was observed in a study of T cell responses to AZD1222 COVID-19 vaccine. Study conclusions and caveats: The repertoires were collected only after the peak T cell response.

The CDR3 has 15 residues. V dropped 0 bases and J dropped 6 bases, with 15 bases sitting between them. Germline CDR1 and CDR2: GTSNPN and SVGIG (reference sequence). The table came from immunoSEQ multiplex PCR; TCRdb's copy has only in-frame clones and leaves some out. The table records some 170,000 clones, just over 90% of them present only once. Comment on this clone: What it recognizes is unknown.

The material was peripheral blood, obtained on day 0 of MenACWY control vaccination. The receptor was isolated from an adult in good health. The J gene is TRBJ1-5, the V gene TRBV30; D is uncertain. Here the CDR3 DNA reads TGTGCCTGGAGTGTACAGTGGCAAGACGGTCAGCCCCAGCATTTT. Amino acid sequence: CAWSVQWQDGQPQHF.